This T cell receptor beta chain was identified during a study of blood T cells in healthy people across ages. Germline V CDR1 and CDR2: LGHDT, YNNKEL (reference sequence). The CDR3 is 15 residues long. On this clonotype: The germline gene is not matched at one end of the junction; a read error may be the cause.

Primed by a sample-barcoded 5' primer and a J-beta primer mix, a second PCR proceeded for roughly 7 to 12 cycles. TCRdb re-called the 5' RACE reads with MiXCR, one entry per CDR3 protein. There are fewer than 2 million distinct CDR3 sequences in the sample; 39% occur only once, and more than 20% lies in the top ten. V and J are TRBV3-1 and TRBJ1-1, with TRBD1 as a possible D gene (6 bases). The receptor was isolated from a human donor in good health. Sequencing was done on a sample of blood. CDR3 residues: CASRQEMGASTEAFF. The CDR3 DNA reads TGTGCCAGCAGGCAAGAGATGGGGGCGAGCACTGAAGCTTTCTTT. The full variable domain, its missing parts supplied by reference TRBV3-1 and TRBJ1-1, is DTAVSQTPKYLVTQMGNDKSIKCEQNLGHDTMYWYKQDSKKFLKIMFSYNNKELIINETVPNRFSPKSPDKAHLNLHINSLELGDSAVYFCASRQEMGASTEAFFGQGTRLTVV.